The present T cell receptor (beta chain) was sequenced within a study of blood T cell repertoires in COVID-19. Followed longitudinally, the Seattle patients had been enrolled during active infection. The assay was immunoSEQ multiplex PCR, and TCRdb's table has in-frame clones only and misses some. The repertoire holds around 280,000 clones, about nine tenths seen once, with approximately 11% in the top ten. The CDR3 extends over 16 amino acids. The V and J ends lost 4 bases and 2 bases, in that order; junction bases with no gene match: 6. Germline loops: CDR1 MNHNS, CDR2 SASEGT. The TCR originated in a woman aged 25 to 39 with COVID-19, enrolled during active disease. Sequencing was carried out using peripheral blood. The chain carries TRBV6-1 and TRBJ1-5, with 9 bases that match TRBD1. CDR3 DNA: TGTGCCAGCAGTGTTAGGGGGGACAGGGGCAATCAGCCCCAGCATTTT. Translated: CASSVRGDRGNQPQHF.